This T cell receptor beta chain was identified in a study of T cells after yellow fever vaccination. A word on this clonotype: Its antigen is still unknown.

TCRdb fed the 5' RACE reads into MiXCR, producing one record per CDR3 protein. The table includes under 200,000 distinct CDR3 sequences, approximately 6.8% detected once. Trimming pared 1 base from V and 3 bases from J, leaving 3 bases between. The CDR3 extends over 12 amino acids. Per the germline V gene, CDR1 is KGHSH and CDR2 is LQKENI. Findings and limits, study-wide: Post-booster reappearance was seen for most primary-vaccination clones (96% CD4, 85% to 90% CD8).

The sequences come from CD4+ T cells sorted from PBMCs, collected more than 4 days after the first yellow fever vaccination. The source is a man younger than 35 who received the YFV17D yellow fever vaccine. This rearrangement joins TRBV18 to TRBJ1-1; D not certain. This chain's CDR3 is CASSPQDTEAFF. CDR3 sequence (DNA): TGTGCCAGCTCACCACAGGACACTGAAGCTTTCTTT.